The T cell receptor (beta chain) described here comes from a study of T cell responses to AZD1222 COVID-19 vaccine. General study results and limits: Just a handful of AZD1222 recipients were seropositive at baseline. Scientists sampled the repertoires only once the peak T cell response had passed.

This clone has more than one count but fewer than ten. Its antigen remains unidentified. The table came from immunoSEQ multiplex PCR; TCRdb's copy has only in-frame clones and leaves some out. The data hold 90,000 to 120,000 clones, with 75% to 90% observed a single time. This CDR3 comprises 13 residues. V shed 7 bases and J shed 3 bases, with 13 bases lying between them. Germline V lookup: CDR1 SGHTA, CDR2 FQGTGA. V usage is TRBV7-3 and J usage is TRBJ2-7; D is unclear. Sequencing was performed on peripheral blood, taken on day 0 of AZD1222 vaccination. The TCR comes from an adult in good health. The CDR3 region has the DNA TGTGCCAGCAAACGTCTTCGCCTCTACGAGCAGTACTTC. Translation gives CASKRLRLYEQYF.